This TCR beta chain was documented in a study of blood T cells in healthy people across ages (dated by TCRdb to between 2015 and 2017). About the study as a whole: In model experiments, roughly one uniquely barcoded TCR beta cDNA molecule per two T cells was captured by template switching. To track age-related changes in TCR beta repertoire diversity, the study relied on deep sequencing normalized with unique cDNA molecular identifiers. Donors were grouped into four age groups: young (average roughly 17 years), middle-aged (39), aged (over 55) and long-lived (just over 80). For two donors (one aged 18 to 30 and one aged 80 or older), the study analyzed two additional independent replicas of 1 million unique cDNA reads from the same blood draw.

What the authors observed across the whole study: Estimates of total diversity based on one million sequenced T cells were considered lower bounds and underestimates. Because the CMV infection status of the donors was unknown, age-related changes in expanded clonotypes may potentially have been confounded. Conclusive comparison of naive and antigen-experienced compartments was prevented by the profiling of bulk unsorted PBMCs. Observed TCR beta diversity per million T cells fell roughly linearly with age, and a significant reduction was already apparent by age around 40. There was a strong correlation between observed TCR beta diversity and the percentage of naive T cells measured by flow cytometry. Compared with the aged group, the long-lived group had more naive CD4+ T cells, fewer expanded clones and increased TCR diversity, suggesting age selection.

The donors were around 39 Caucasian individuals from Russia, aged roughly 6 to 100 years, who were systemically healthy. Ten milliliters of peripheral blood were drawn from each donor into EDTA-treated Vacutainer tubes. Ficoll-Paque density-gradient centrifugation was used to isolate PBMCs, with at least 6.5 million obtained per sample. Total RNA was extracted from PBMCs with Trizol reagent, with at least 5.5 micrograms obtained per sample. Naive CD45RAhigh/CD27high T cell percentages were measured by flow cytometry on a PBMC aliquot from every donor. This clonotype was observed a single time. There is no known antigen for this receptor. Germline and junction disagree at one end, which may indicate a read error. Libraries were prepared through 5' RACE. The sequencer was an Illumina HiSeq 2500. A second PCR of about 6 to 11 cycles was performed with a sample-barcoded 5' primer and a J-beta primer mix. A template-switch 5' adaptor carrying 12 random nucleotides introduced a unique molecular identifier onto each TCR beta cDNA molecule. Each sample yielded at least 3 million CDR3-containing paired-end reads. First-strand cDNA was synthesized from all RNA with the Mint cDNA synthesis kit, primed by a TRBC-specific oligonucleotide. After uracil-DNA glycosylase treatment, a first 18-cycle PCR used universal primers M1SS and BC2_uni_R on all cDNA. In the paper's pipeline: For normalization, 1 million high-quality reads were randomly selected from each sample, with every read carrying a distinct molecular identifier. Reads with shared molecular identifiers were discarded instead of being binned into consensus sequences. CDR3 identification, clonotype clustering and error correction used MiTCR with a Q25 quality threshold and the strictest error-elimination algorithm. A nonparametric unseen species model using Euler transformation provided a lower-bound estimate of total TCR beta diversity. The public reads were reprocessed in TCRdb via fastp at Q25 and MiXCR, keeping in-frame beta chains. Entries are consolidated by CDR3 protein sequence, retaining the most common genes and DNA. The V and J calls here are based on TCRdb, not the publication. Present in this sample are roughly 500,000 distinct CDR3 sequences, 24% of which were seen just once. The ten largest clonotypes hold approximately 10% of the sample.

CDR1 and CDR2 were assigned from the germline V gene (reference sequence) as MNHEY and SMNVEV. Including the terminal cysteine and phenylalanine, the CDR3 comprises 16 residues. Only CDR3 DNA remains: 48 bases, in frame from the first base. In addition, the sample was reused for a study of T cells of mothers and their children. Reported in the second study: The donors were nine systemically healthy Caucasian individuals, made up of three mothers and their six children. cDNA synthesis consumed the entire amount of extracted RNA, loaded at around 1.5 ug RNA in each 15 ul reaction. In the second PCR, the M1S primer added sample barcodes and 2-4 random nucleotides. Over 8 million TCR beta CDR3 reads were obtained for each mother, and 2.5 million to 3 million reads were obtained for each child. Thymic selection similarly shapes TCR recombination output in related and unrelated pairs, with minor effect from inherited differences. Related mother-child pairs always showed normalized repertoire overlap that was slightly higher than in unrelated mother-child pairs, though the difference was never significant. No persistent microchimeric T cell clones were found, with a detection sensitivity of 80 to 100 clones per million clonotypes. To look for features that set related mother-child pairs apart from unrelated individuals, the researchers ran deep NGS to compare the TCR beta repertoires of mothers and children. The mean age was 40 +/- 4 years for the mothers and approximately 11 +/- 4 years for the children. After adapters were ligated using NEBNext reagents, the libraries underwent 100+100 nt paired-end sequencing on an Illumina HiSeq 2000. To prevent cross-contamination, the mother and child libraries were prepared one month apart and sequenced in separate runs. For each donor, somewhere between about 450,000 and 2,200,000 distinct TCR beta clonotypes were identified. Naive TCR beta clonotypes were estimated from low-frequency clonotypes matched to each donor's FACS-determined naive share, without sorting.

The chain is encoded by TRBV27 joined to TRBJ2-1, with 8 middle bases fitting TRBD2. Sequencing used blood. The source of this sequence is a boy aged 5-17 years in good health. The CDR3 protein is CASSSSPGTSFHEQIF. The nucleotides read TGTGCCAGCAGTTCCTCTCCAGGGACTAGTTTCCATGAGCAGATCTTC.